These 15 T cell receptor beta chains came from one sample sequenced in a study of metastatic and nonmetastatic thyroid tumors. TCRdb re-clonotyped the PCR reads through MiXCR. The sample holds 25,000 or so clones, 16% seen once. All patients were treatment-naive before thyroid surgery. The sequenced sample was blood. The origin of the receptors is a female donor with papillary thyroid cancer or a benign thyroid nodule (not recorded which). Some clones in this sample may be carry-over from other donors' samples.

In its sample, this clone was seen many times. A clone one base away is much larger, so this may be a read error. The rearrangement uses TRBV6-1 and TRBJ2-2, with D possibly TRBD2 on 7 matching bases. The germline gives CDR1 MNHNS, CDR2 SASEGT. The length of the CDR3 is 14 residues. Trimming shortened V by 0 bases and J by 12 bases, and 14 bases separated the two germline ends. CDR3 sequence (DNA): TGTGCCAGCAGTGAAGCGCTTCGGGGGGCTAAGCTGTTTTTT. Translation gives CASSEALRGAKLFF.

This chain joins TRBV28 and TRBJ1-5; 7 bases are a match to TRBD1. Germline V CDR1 and CDR2: MDHEN, SYDVKM. After removal of 9 bases from V and 6 bases from J, the junction contained 11 bases not matched to a gene. CDR3 length equals 14 residues. CDR3 bases: TGTGCCAGTAGATACGGGACAGTGACTCAGCCCCAGCATTTT. The encoded protein is CASRYGTVTQPQHF.

In this sample, this clone turned up many times. The chain links TRBV7-9 to TRBJ2-1; D unclear. V lost 3 bases and J 8 bases, leaving 5 bases between the germline ends. The CDR3 is made up of 11 amino acids. Germline V CDR1 and CDR2: SEHNR, FQNEAQ (reference sequence). CDR3 sequence reads: CASSFFYEQFF. DNA for the CDR3: TGTGCCAGCAGCTTTTTTTATGAGCAGTTCTTC.

This clone is categorized as medium-sized (0.01 to 0.1%). The chain joins TRBV5-1 to TRBJ2-1; 10 bases fit TRBD2. Germline CDR1 SGHRS, CDR2 YFSETQ. V gave up 3 bases and J gave up 4 bases; unmatched junction bases: 4. The CDR3 covers 15 residues. CDR3 coding DNA: TGCGCCAGCAGCTACAGGACTAGCGGTTACAATGAGCAGTTCTTC. It encodes CASSYRTSGYNEQFF.

Ten or more counts support this clone. The chain joins TRBV19 to TRBJ2-2; TRBD1 matches 8 bases. V lost 1 base and J lost 6; bases outside the gene matches: 7. Germline V CDR1 and CDR2: LNHDA, SQIVND (reference sequence). The CDR3 extends over 16 amino acids. The CDR3 coding sequence is TGTGCCAGTAGTATAGTCGGACAGGGCTTTCCCGGGGAGCTGTTTTTT. This gives the protein CASSIVGQGFPGELFF.

This clone ranks as medium-sized (0.01 to 0.1%). The chain is built from TRBV11-1 and TRBJ1-2, with 8 bases identical to TRBD1. The J segment lost 6 bases and the V segment lost 6 bases, leaving 6 bases of the junction unmatched. The CDR3 has 13 amino acids. Germline V lookup: CDR1 SGHAT, CDR2 FQDESV (reference sequence). Written as DNA, the CDR3 is TGTGCCAGCAGTCCTCAGGGGGCTAATGGCTACACCTTC. Its translation: CASSPQGANGYTF.

Within the sample, this clone is medium-sized. This sequence joins TRBV5-1 and TRBJ2-1; 11 bases align to TRBD2. V dropped 3 bases and J dropped 6; count of bases not matched to a gene: 5. The CDR3 consists of 15 residues. Germline CDR1 reads SGHRS; CDR2 reads YFSETQ. CDR3 amino acids: CASSSRLAGFNEQFF. The CDR3 DNA reads as TGCGCCAGCAGCTCTAGACTAGCGGGATTCAATGAGCAGTTCTTC.

This clone was detected many times. The rearrangement links TRBV6-2 or TRBV6-3 to TRBJ2-6; weak D call: TRBD1 (5 bases). Germline lookup yields CDR1 MNHEY and CDR2 SVGEGT. Trimming cost V 2 bases and J 0 bases, with 5 bases left between them. The CDR3 consists of 15 residues. CDR3 amino acids: CASSYGHSGANVLTF. CDR3 sequence (DNA): TGTGCCAGCAGTTACGGACACTCTGGGGCCAACGTCCTGACTTTC.

There are many counts of this clone. This may arise from a read error, as a much more abundant clone is one base away. The chain uses TRBV19 and TRBJ2-7, with D perhaps assigned TRBD1 or TRBD2 (5 bases each). The germline CDR1 and CDR2 sequences are LNHDA and SQIVND (reference sequence). This CDR3 contains 16 residues. The V end was cut by 5 bases, the J end by 6 bases, with 23 bases between. In DNA form, the CDR3 reads TGTGCCAGTAGTGTCGGAGGACACATGGCATACTGCGAGCAGTACTTC. Translating it yields CASSVGGHMAYCEQYF.

This clone was observed a handful of times. The chain combines TRBV6-2 or TRBV6-3 with TRBJ1-3, with a tentative D call TRBD1 (5 bases). Per the germline V gene, CDR1 is MNHEY and CDR2 is SVGEGT. The germline V and J ends were trimmed by 4 bases and 8 bases, with 9 bases remaining between them. The CDR3 runs 12 residues. The DNA of the CDR3 is TGTGCCAGCAGTTCTCAGGGATACACCATATATTTT. The encoded protein is CASSSQGYTIYF.

J is TRBJ1-2 and V is TRBV3-1, with no clear D. V shed 3 bases and J shed 4 bases, with 9 bases lying between them. Germline V gene data show CDR1 as LGHDT and CDR2 as YNNKEL (reference sequence). CDR3 length equals 13 residues. This chain's CDR3 is CASSQGTRYGYTF. CDR3 bases: TGTGCCAGCAGCCAGGGCACCCGCTATGGCTACACCTTC.

This clone was counted ten times or more. The rearrangement joins TRBV14 to TRBJ2-1; D may be TRBD2 (5 bases). Trimming shortened V by 1 base and J by 9 bases, and 10 bases separated the two germline ends. Germline-derived CDR1 and CDR2 are SGHDN and FVKESK. The CDR3 loop spans 13 amino acids. CDR3 sequence (DNA): TGTGCCAGCAGCCAAGCGCGCCGGGGTGAGCAGTTCTTC. Its translation is CASSQARRGEQFF.

The J gene is TRBJ2-7, the V gene TRBV9; perhaps TRBD2 as D (5 bases). The CDR3 length is 14 residues. The germline CDR1 and CDR2 sequences are SGDLS and YYNGEE. The V end was cut by 1 base, the J end by 2 bases, with 10 bases between. The CDR3 DNA reads as TGTGCCAGCAGCGTATGGTTCGGGGCCTACGAGCAGTACTTC. Translating it yields CASSVWFGAYEQYF. The variable domain in full, completed from reference TRBV9 and TRBJ2-7, reads DSGVTQTPKHLITATGQRVTLRCSPRSGDLSVYWYQQSLDQGLQFLIQYYNGEERAKGNILERFSAQQFPDLHSELNLSSLELGDSALYFCASSVWFGAYEQYFGPGTRLTVT.

This clone was counted at least ten times. The chain is built from TRBV5-1 and TRBJ1-5, with no clear D. The CDR3 consists of 13 residues. Trimming shortened V by 0 bases and J by 5 bases, and 6 bases separated the two germline ends. CDR1 is SGHRS and CDR2 is YFSETQ in the germline V gene. The CDR3 here is CASSLDGYQPQHF. CDR3 nucleotide sequence: TGCGCCAGCAGCTTGGACGGGTATCAGCCCCAGCATTTT.

The chain has TRBV12-3 or TRBV12-4 and TRBJ2-1; TRBD2 aligns across 11 bases. Germline trimming cut 6 bases from V and 6 bases from J; bases unmatched to any gene: 16. The CDR3 sequence is 18 residues long. The CDR3 DNA sequence: TGTGCCAGCAGCCCGGTACTAGCGGGAGACTCCGTGGGCAATGAGCAGTTCTTC. It encodes CASSPVLAGDSVGNEQFF.